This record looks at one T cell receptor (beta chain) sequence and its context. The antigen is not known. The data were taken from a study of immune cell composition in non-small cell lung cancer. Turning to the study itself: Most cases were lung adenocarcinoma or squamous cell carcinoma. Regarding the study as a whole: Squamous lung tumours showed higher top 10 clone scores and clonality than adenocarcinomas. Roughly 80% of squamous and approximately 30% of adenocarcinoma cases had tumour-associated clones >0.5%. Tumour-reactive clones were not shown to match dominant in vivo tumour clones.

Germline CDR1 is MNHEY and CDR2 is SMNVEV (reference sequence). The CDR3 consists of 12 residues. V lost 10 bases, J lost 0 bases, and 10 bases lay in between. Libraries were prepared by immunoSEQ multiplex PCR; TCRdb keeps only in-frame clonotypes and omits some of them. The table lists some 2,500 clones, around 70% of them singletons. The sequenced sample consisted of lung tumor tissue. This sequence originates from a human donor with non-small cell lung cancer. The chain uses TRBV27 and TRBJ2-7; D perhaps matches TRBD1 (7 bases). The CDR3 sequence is CANQGGSYEQYF. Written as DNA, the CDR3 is TGTGCCAACCAGGGGGGCTCCTACGAGCAGTACTTC.